The 20 T cell receptor beta chains below were found in one sample sequenced in a study of CD8+CD57+ T cells in acquired aplastic anemia. Patients chosen for sequencing had CD8+CD57+ cells that had expanded, as shown by flow cytometry. Genomic DNA, serving as template, underwent TCR beta VDJ and CDR3 profiling. MiXCR, applied by TCRdb to the reads, yields one record per CDR3 protein. Of about 160,000 distinct CDR3 sequences listed, 71% are singletons. Input material: sorted CD4+, CD8+, or CD8+CD57+ T cells (not recorded which) from PBMCs. The receptors come from a human donor with aplastic anemia.

The table lists this clonotype with a count of one. The chain combines TRBV12-3 or TRBV12-4 with TRBJ2-1; D call uncertain. Trimming shortened V by 1 base and J by 4 bases, and 8 bases separated the two germline ends. The CDR3 is 14 residues long. The CDR3 reads CASSLEWIYNEQFF. The CDR3 region has the DNA TGTGCCAGCAGTTTAGAATGGATTTACAATGAGCAGTTCTTC.

J is TRBJ2-7 and V is TRBV7-2, with a weak D call TRBD1 (5 bases). The CDR3 loop spans 14 amino acids. Germline CDR1 SGHTA, CDR2 FQGNSA. The V gene lost 2 bases and the J gene lost 5 bases, with 13 bases spanning the gap. The chain's CDR3 is CASSLKGQRDEQYF. CDR3 DNA: TGTGCCAGCAGCTTAAAAGGACAACGCGACGAGCAGTACTTC.

The V call is TRBV25-1, the J call TRBJ2-3; D gene ambiguous. Between the trimmed V and J ends, which lost 3 bases and 2 bases, there was a span of 9 bases. The germline V gene has CDR1 MGHDK and CDR2 SYGVNS. The CDR3 is made up of 14 amino acids. The DNA of the CDR3 is TGTGCCAGCAGTGACGCGAGATCCACAGATACGCAGTATTTT. Its protein product is CASSDARSTDTQYF.

This chain connects TRBV5-4 to TRBJ2-5, with TRBD1 identical over 7 bases. Trimming cost V 2 bases and J 5 bases; bases outside gene matches: 6. The CDR3 loop spans 14 amino acids. Germline V gives CDR1 SGHNT, CDR2 YYREEE (reference sequence). CDR3 amino acids: CASSFRGSAETQYF. For the CDR3, the DNA is TGTGCCAGCAGCTTCAGGGGGTCGGCGGAGACCCAGTACTTC.

The gene calls are TRBV25-1 and TRBJ1-2, with D possibly TRBD1 on 6 matching bases. Germline values: CDR1 MGHDK, CDR2 SYGVNS. CDR3 size: 14 residues. The V gene lost 4 bases and the J gene lost 2 bases, with 11 bases spanning the gap. The CDR3 region has the DNA TGTGCCAGCAGTGGGAACAGGGAGAACTATGGCTACACCTTC. Translation gives CASSGNRENYGYTF.

The chain combines TRBV19 with TRBJ2-7; 13 nucleotides match TRBD2. V dropped 2 bases and J dropped 6; count of bases not matched to a gene: 13. This CDR3 has 18 residues. The germline gives CDR1 LNHDA, CDR2 SQIVND (reference sequence). CDR3 region: CASSISTSGGAGSREQYF. CDR3 bases: TGTGCCAGTAGTATATCTACTAGCGGGGGGGCCGGGTCACGCGAGCAGTACTTC.

V usage is TRBV20-1 and J usage is TRBJ2-1; D gene uncertain. The CDR3 contains 12 residues. The V gene's germline CDR1 is DFQATT and CDR2 SNEGSKA (reference sequence). The germline V and J ends were trimmed by 2 bases and 4 bases, with 6 bases remaining between them. CDR3 in amino acids: CSARNRYNEQFF. The CDR3 coding sequence is TGCAGTGCTAGAAACAGATACAATGAGCAGTTCTTC.

The rearrangement joins TRBV12-3 or TRBV12-4 to TRBJ2-2; a weak D match, TRBD1 (5 bases). The V end was cut by 1 base, the J end by 1 base, with 7 bases between. The CDR3 runs to 15 residues. Written as DNA, the CDR3 is TGTGCCAGCAGTTTAGACAGGAGGAACACCGGGGAGCTGTTTTTT. Its protein product is CASSLDRRNTGELFF.

The chain couples TRBV29-1 to TRBJ1-1; D is unclear. Germline V gene data show CDR1 as SQVTM and CDR2 as ANQGSEA. This CDR3 has 14 residues. V was cut by 1 base and J by 2 bases, with 11 bases left in between. CDR3 residues: CSVEGGLTNTEAFF. CDR3 sequence (DNA): TGCAGCGTTGAAGGCGGCCTCACTAACACTGAAGCTTTCTTT.

The chain couples TRBV4-2 to TRBJ2-7, with TRBD2 matching over 9 bases. The length of the CDR3 is 16 residues. V dropped 1 base and J dropped 0; count of bases not matched to a gene: 4. Germline V CDR1 and CDR2: LGHNA, YNFKEQ. The CDR3 loop is CASSQGLAASSYEQYF. CDR3 nucleotides: TGTGCCAGCAGCCAAGGACTAGCGGCAAGCTCCTACGAGCAGTACTTC.

The V call is TRBV9, the J call TRBJ2-2, with TRBD2 matching 12 bases. V was pared by 0 bases and J by 5 bases, with 5 bases of the junction left unmatched. Germline V gene lookup returns CDR1 SGDLS and CDR2 YYNGEE. This CDR3 comprises 17 residues. The CDR3 region has the DNA TGTGCCAGCAGCGTAGGATTTACTAGCGGGAGGACCGGGGAGCTGTTTTTT. It translates to CASSVGFTSGRTGELFF.

The rearrangement links TRBV6-5 to TRBJ2-2, with D possibly being TRBD1 or TRBD2 (6 bases each). CDR1 MNHEY and CDR2 SVGAGI come from the germline V gene. V was trimmed by 7 bases and J by 8 bases, leaving 8 bases between them. The CDR3 has 11 residues. CDR3 in amino acids: CASKGGGELFF. The CDR3 nucleotides are TGTGCCAGCAAGGGGGGAGGGGAGCTGTTTTTT.

The J gene is TRBJ2-1, the V gene TRBV7-2, with D possibly matching TRBD2 (5 bases). Germline lookup yields CDR1 SGHTA and CDR2 FQGNSA. This CDR3 contains 13 residues. V lost 3 bases, J lost 4 bases, and 7 bases lay in between. CDR3 coding DNA: TGTGCCAGCAGCTTTCGGGGTTACAATGAGCAGTTCTTC. This translates into CASSFRGYNEQFF.

The chain combines TRBV7-8 with TRBJ1-2; D gene unclear. V dropped 6 bases and J dropped 7 bases, with 15 bases sitting between them. In germline, CDR1 is SGHVS, CDR2 FQNEAQ. This CDR3 is built from 13 residues. CDR3 sequence (DNA): TGTGCCAGCAGTTTGGCGCAGGAGGGTGGCTACACCTTC. Translation: CASSLAQEGGYTF. The variable domain in full, with the rest retrieved from reference TRBV7-8 and TRBJ1-2, is GAGVSQSPRYKVAKRGQDVALRCDPISGHVSLFWYQQALGQGPEFLTYFQNEAQLDKSGLPSDRFFAERPEGSVSTLKIQRTQQEDSAVYLCASSLAQEGGYTFGSGTRLTVV.

The chain uses TRBV20-1 and TRBJ2-1; 8 bases map to TRBD2. Near its end, the DNA agrees better with TRBJ2-7, so the J call may be wrong. The CDR3 loop spans 16 amino acids. From germline, CDR1 is DFQATT and CDR2 SNEGSKA (reference sequence). The CDR3 reads CSATPRGAGVLDEQYF. The DNA for the CDR3 is TGCAGTGCTACCCCTCGAGGAGCGGGAGTACTGGATGAGCAGTACTTC.

This chain uses TRBV29-1 with TRBJ2-5; D could derive from TRBD1 or TRBD2 (5 bases each). Germline V gene data show CDR1 as SQVTM and CDR2 as ANQGSEA. CDR3 size: 14 residues. With 4 bases removed from V and 5 bases from J, the gap between germline ends came to 17 bases. Here the CDR3 DNA reads TGCAGCGTTGTTATGTGGGACGTGGTGGAGACCCAGTACTTC. Residues: CSVVMWDVVETQYF. The full variable domain, with the rest looked up from reference TRBV29-1 and TRBJ2-5, is SAVISQKPSRDICQRGTSLTIQCQVDSQVTMMFWYRQQPGQSLTLIATANQGSEATYESGFVIDKFPISRPNLTFSTLTVSNMSPEDSSIYLCSVVMWDVVETQYFGPGTRLLVL.

The table lists this clonotype with a few counts. The V call is TRBV19, the J call TRBJ1-2; 8 bases line up with TRBD1. V shed 5 bases and J 6 bases; nucleotides not matched to a gene: 2. This CDR3 has 12 amino acids. CDR1 is LNHDA and CDR2 is SQIVND in the germline V gene (reference sequence). This chain's CDR3 is CASSPTGDGYTF. For the CDR3, the DNA is TGTGCCAGTAGTCCGACAGGGGATGGCTACACCTTC.

In DNA, the CDR3 is TGTGCCATCAGGAGGACAGGGGAGGCCTACGAGCAGTACTTC. It translates to CAIRRTGEAYEQYF. The chain employs TRBV10-3 and TRBJ2-7; the match to TRBD1 covers 9 bases. J lost 2 bases, V lost 6 bases, and 5 bases had no gene match. Looked up from germline, CDR1 is ENHRY and CDR2 is SYGVKD. The CDR3 totals 14 residues.

This chain links TRBV2 with TRBJ1-5; perhaps TRBD1 as D (6 bases). Trimming removed 4 bases from V and 7 bases from J, with 17 bases in between. The CDR3 loop spans 15 amino acids. CDR1 and CDR2 from the germline V gene are SNHLY and FYNNEI. The CDR3 region has the DNA TGTGCCAGCAGTGGGTTGGGGGGGGCGCAGCAGCCCCAGCATTTT. Translation gives CASSGLGGAQQPQHF.

The chain carries TRBV2 and TRBJ2-5; TRBD2 matches 9 bases. J gave up 5 bases and V 7 bases, and 8 bases lay outside the gene matches. The CDR3 has 14 amino acids. Per the germline V gene, CDR1 is SNHLY and CDR2 is FYNNEI. This CDR3 is CASTLGLARETQYF. CDR3 nucleotides: TGTGCCAGCACCTTAGGACTAGCGCGGGAGACCCAGTACTTC.